This T cell receptor (beta chain) was identified in a study of blood T cell repertoires in COVID-19. Study details: Italy, Spain and the United States were the sources of the convalescent and acute COVID-19 samples.

TCRdb's copy holds only in-frame clones and misses some; the assay was immunoSEQ multiplex PCR. The repertoire consists of 100,000 to 150,000 clones, with roughly 84% occurring once and the leading ten covering under 5%. The specimen was PBMCs or T cells enriched from blood (not recorded which). The clonotype was recovered from a woman in her 30s who had recovered from COVID-19.

The CDR3 loop reads CASSLSSSYNSPLHF. The CDR3 DNA sequence: TGTGCCAGCAGCTTGTCGTCCTCCTATAATTCACCCCTCCACTTT. The chain employs TRBV5-5 and TRBJ1-6; no firm D call. Germline values: CDR1 SGHKS, CDR2 YYEKEE (reference sequence). V was shortened by 1 base and J by 0 bases, with 5 bases between the two germline ends. This CDR3 contains 15 residues.